One sample yielded the 4 T cell receptor beta chains listed below, sequenced in a study of shared clonotypes between healthy human individuals. Sequencing used immunoSEQ multiplex PCR; TCRdb keeps in-frame clones, though not all of them. The repertoire includes 2 million to 2.5 million clones, 90% to 96% of them detected once, and approximately 0.13% sits in the top ten. The sample taken for sequencing was naive CD4+ T cells sorted from blood. The sample's subset: CD45RA+ positively selected. The receptors derive from a man between 18 and 29 years old in good health.

The chain is built from TRBV6-1 and TRBJ1-1; TRBD1 matches 10 bases. This CDR3 spans 17 amino acids. Per germline, CDR1 MNHNS and CDR2 SASEGT. J was trimmed by 0 bases and V by 4 bases; bases with no gene match: 8. The CDR3 DNA is TGTGCCAGCAGTGGAGCCGGGACAGGGGCCATGAACACTGAAGCTTTCTTT. It codes for CASSGAGTGAMNTEAFF.

This chain joins TRBV4-1 and TRBJ1-2; 7 bases map to TRBD1. The CDR3 is 16 residues long. The germline gives CDR1 MGHRA, CDR2 YSYEKL. V was pared by 3 bases and J by 1 base, with 8 bases of the junction left unmatched. The CDR3 sequence: CASSQVPGTVNYGYTF. The CDR3 DNA follows: TGCGCCAGCAGCCAGGTACCGGGGACAGTTAACTATGGCTACACCTTC.

This chain connects TRBV5-5 to TRBJ2-1; D possibly corresponds to TRBD1 (6 bases). The ends were cut back, 1 base at V and 4 bases at J, with 9 bases in the middle. The CDR3 length is 14 residues. Germline values: CDR1 SGHKS, CDR2 YYEKEE (reference sequence). The CDR3 spells CASSLQGLYNEQFF. The CDR3 DNA reads TGTGCCAGCAGCTTGCAGGGGCTTTACAATGAGCAGTTCTTC. Combining the CDR3 with reference TRBV5-5 and TRBJ2-1 gives the whole variable domain DAGVTQSPTHLIKTRGQQVTLRCSPISGHKSVSWYQQVLGQGPQFIFQYYEKEERGRGNFPDRFSARQFPNYSSELNVNALLLGDSALYLCASSLQGLYNEQFFGPGTRLTVL.

The V gene is TRBV11-3, the J gene TRBJ2-1; 8 positions agree with TRBD1. The CDR3 totals 13 residues. J was trimmed by 9 bases and V by 5 bases; bases with no gene match: 6. In germline, CDR1 is SGHNT, CDR2 YENEEA. The CDR3 DNA reads as TGTGCCAGCAGCGCACGACAGGGGTCTGAGCAGTTCTTC. Its translation: CASSARQGSEQFF.